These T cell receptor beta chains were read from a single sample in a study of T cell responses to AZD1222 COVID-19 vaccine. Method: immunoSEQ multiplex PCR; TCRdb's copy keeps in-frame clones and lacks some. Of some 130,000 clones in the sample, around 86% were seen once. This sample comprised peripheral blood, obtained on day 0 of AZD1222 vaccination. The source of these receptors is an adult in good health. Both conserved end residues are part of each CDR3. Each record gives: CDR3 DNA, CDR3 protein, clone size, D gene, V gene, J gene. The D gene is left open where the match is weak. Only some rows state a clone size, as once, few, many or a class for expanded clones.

TGCGCCAGCAGCTTGGGAGGGGAGGGGTGGTTTTCACCCCTCCACTTT	CASSLGGEGWFSPLHF	.	.	TRBV5-1	TRBJ1-6
TGCGCCAGCAGCTTGGGAGTGGATGGAAACACCATATATTTT	CASSLGVDGNTIYF	.	.	TRBV5-1	TRBJ1-3
TGTGCCAGCAGCCCGACAGGGGAAACTGAAGCTTTCTTT	CASSPTGETEAFF	.	TRBD1	TRBV7-9	TRBJ1-1
TGTGCCAGCAGCTTACGGCTAGCGGGGAACAATGAGCAGTTCTTC	CASSLRLAGNNEQFF	.	TRBD2	TRBV7-2	TRBJ2-1
TGTGCCAGCAGCGCAGGGGGGACTGAAGCTTTCTTT	CASSAGGTEAFF	.	TRBD1	TRBV9	TRBJ1-1
TGTGCCAGCAGCTCCGTGGGGTGGGACAATGAGCAGTTCTTC	CASSSVGWDNEQFF	.	.	TRBV7-2	TRBJ2-1
TGTGCCAGCAGTGAAGGTGGGGGTCCGGGCCAGCCCCAGCATTTT	CASSEGGGPGQPQHF	.	.	TRBV6-1	TRBJ1-5
TGTGCCAGCAGCTTAGTGGTGAGCGGAGGGTTCGGGCAGTTCTTC	CASSLVVSGGFGQFF	.	.	TRBV7-9	TRBJ2-1
TGCGCCAGCAGCCCCCTACGGGGGTCGGGCACTGAAGCTTTCTTT	CASSPLRGSGTEAFF	.	.	TRBV4-1	TRBJ1-1
TGTGCCAGCAGCCAAGATAACGGGAACACTGAAGCTTTCTTT	CASSQDNGNTEAFF	once	.	TRBV4-2	TRBJ1-1
TGTGCCGCAGTCTCCTACGAGCAGTACTTC	CAAVSYEQYF	once	.	TRBV6-5	TRBJ2-7
TGTGCCAGTGCGGACTCACAATACAATGAGCAGTTCTTC	CASADSQYNEQFF	.	.	TRBV19	TRBJ2-1
TGTGCCAGCAGTTCCCAGGGGGTCGGGAACAATGAGCAGTTCTTC	CASSSQGVGNNEQFF	.	TRBD1	TRBV2	TRBJ2-1
TGTGCCACAACAGGGGGTATGGGCGGGGAGCTGTTTTTT	CATTGGMGGELFF	once	TRBD1	TRBV19	TRBJ2-2
TGTGCCAGCAGTTCGACAGGGAAGTTAATCTATGGCTACACCTTC	CASSSTGKLIYGYTF	.	TRBD1	TRBV27	TRBJ1-2
TGTGCCAGCAGCAAGGACAGGGGAGTACAGTACTTC	CASSKDRGVQYF	.	TRBD1	TRBV12-3/TRBV12-4	TRBJ2-7
TGCAGCGTTGCGGAAAGTTCATATGGCTACACCTTC	CSVAESSYGYTF	.	.	TRBV29-1	TRBJ1-2
TGTGCCAGCAGCTCGTTGGCCGGACAGGTCTTTTCTATCGAGCAGTACTTC	CASSSLAGQVFSIEQYF	.	TRBD1	TRBV5-6	TRBJ2-7
TGTGCCAGCGTTGGGGGGGGCCACGAGCAGTACTTC	CASVGGGHEQYF	once	.	TRBV2	TRBJ2-7
TGCGCCAGCAGCTTGGGAGGGACACCAGATCAGCCCCAGCATTTT	CASSLGGTPDQPQHF	.	.	TRBV5-1	TRBJ1-5
TGTGCCAGCTCACCTAATACTAACAGGGCTGGGGCCAACGTCCTGACTTTC	CASSPNTNRAGANVLTF	.	.	TRBV18	TRBJ2-6
TGCGCCAGCACCTTGGGGGCAGCTAATGAAAAACTGTTTTTT	CASTLGAANEKLFF	.	.	TRBV5-1	TRBJ1-4
TGTGCCAGCAGCACCCGGACAGGAATGGATGGTAGCAATCAGCCCCAGCATTTT	CASSTRTGMDGSNQPQHF	.	TRBD1	TRBV7-2	TRBJ1-5
TGCGCCAGCAGCTTGGATCTCTCTGGAAACACCATATATTTT	CASSLDLSGNTIYF	.	.	TRBV5-1	TRBJ1-3
TGTGCCAGCAGTTTACAGGGAGGCTATGGCTACACCTTC	CASSLQGGYGYTF	.	.	TRBV12-3/TRBV12-4	TRBJ1-2
TGTGCCAGCAGCAAGACACTAGGCTTGGGGAACACTGAAGCTTTCTTT	CASSKTLGLGNTEAFF	.	.	TRBV6-4	TRBJ1-1
TGCGCCAGCAGTGAGGCCGCAGCTAGCGGGGGAAGCACAGATACGCAGTATTTT	CASSEAAASGGSTDTQYF	.	TRBD2	TRBV10-1	TRBJ2-3
TGTGCCACCAGCAAGTCCGCTAATGAAAAACTGTTTTTT	CATSKSANEKLFF	.	.	TRBV15	TRBJ1-4
TGCAGCGTTGACAGTTTCGTCTATGGCTACACCTTC	CSVDSFVYGYTF	.	.	TRBV29-1	TRBJ1-2
TGTGCCAGCAGCTCCCGACAGGGGGAGACCCAGTACTTC	CASSSRQGETQYF	few	TRBD1	TRBV7-3	TRBJ2-5
TGTGCCAGCAGCTTAGCGACAGGGGCTTTTGAAAAACTGTTTTTT	CASSLATGAFEKLFF	.	TRBD1	TRBV7-6	TRBJ1-4
TGTGCCAGCAGCCATGCAGGGGACTGGAACACTGAAGCTTTCTTT	CASSHAGDWNTEAFF	.	.	TRBV4-2	TRBJ1-1
TGCGCCAGCAGCCAACCCGCGTCGACTTTGGACACCGGGGAGCTGTTTTTT	CASSQPASTLDTGELFF	.	.	TRBV4-1	TRBJ2-2
TGTGCCAGCAGTTTGAAAGGGGGCTGGAGCACTGAAGCTTTCTTT	CASSLKGGWSTEAFF	.	TRBD1	TRBV2	TRBJ1-1
TGTGCCTGGAGTGTACCGCCCTGGGGCTACACCTTC	CAWSVPPWGYTF	.	.	TRBV30	TRBJ1-2
TGTGCCAGCAGCTCAGGGGGGAGGCAAGAGACCCAGTACTTC	CASSSGGRQETQYF	.	.	TRBV11-1	TRBJ2-5
TGTGCCAGCAGCTCGACAGGGACCGGAGAAAAACTGTTTTTT	CASSSTGTGEKLFF	.	TRBD1	TRBV7-9	TRBJ1-4
TGTGCCAGCTCACCACCCAACCGGAGGGGTGGGGGCAATCAGCCCCAGCATTTT	CASSPPNRRGGGNQPQHF	once	.	TRBV18	TRBJ1-5
TGTGCCAGTGGACAGGTCGGCTCCTACAATGAGCAGTTCTTC	CASGQVGSYNEQFF	.	TRBD1	TRBV2	TRBJ2-1
TGTGCCAGCAGCCCTATACCCCATACTAGCGGAGGGGGACGGCAGTACTTC	CASSPIPHTSGGGRQYF	.	TRBD2	TRBV6-2/TRBV6-3	TRBJ2-7
TGTGCCAGCAGTAACCAGGGTTTTCGGTACACTGAAGCTTTCTTT	CASSNQGFRYTEAFF	once	.	TRBV6-2/TRBV6-3	TRBJ1-1
TGTGCCAGCAGCTTAGTTGTGGGGACAGAGACCGAGCAGTACTTC	CASSLVVGTETEQYF	.	TRBD1	TRBV7-9	TRBJ2-7
TGTGCCAGCAGCTTAGTCGGGGAGGCCGATGAAAAACTGTTTTTT	CASSLVGEADEKLFF	.	.	TRBV7-9	TRBJ1-4